A selection of T cell receptor beta chains follows, all from one sample in a study of shared clonotypes between healthy human individuals. The assay was immunoSEQ multiplex PCR, and TCRdb's table has in-frame clones only and misses some. This sample has about 700,000 clones, with under 95% found just once. The sequenced sample was naive CD8+ T cells sorted from blood. Source of these receptors: a young man in good health. Both conserved end residues are part of each CDR3. A D gene is named only where the DNA matches it firmly. A row's size may be missing; if present it is once, few, many or a size class.

CDR3nt,CDR3aa,v_gene,d_gene,abundance,j_gene
TGTGCCAGCAGCGTAGAAGGCGCGGCCACAGATACGCAGTATTTT,CASSVEGAATDTQYF,TRBV9,NA,NA,TRBJ2-3
TGTGCCAGCAGCTTACCTTTAGCGGGAGGGGCTTACAATGAGCAGTTCTTC,CASSLPLAGGAYNEQFF,TRBV7-9,TRBD2,NA,TRBJ2-1
TGTGCCAGCAGTTACAGTCTGGGTAGCAATCAGCCCCAGCATTTT,CASSYSLGSNQPQHF,TRBV6-6,NA,NA,TRBJ1-5
TGTGCCAGCAGTTACAATGGGGTAGGGTATGATGAGCAGTTCTTC,CASSYNGVGYDEQFF,TRBV6-5,NA,few,TRBJ2-1
TGTGCCAGCAGCTCAGGGGGTTGGCAGCCCCAGCATTTT,CASSSGGWQPQHF,TRBV7-9,TRBD1,NA,TRBJ1-5
TGTGCCAGCAGCTCCTTGGTCTCCTACGAGCAGTACTTC,CASSSLVSYEQYF,TRBV7-9,NA,NA,TRBJ2-7
TGTGCCAGCAGCAACGACAGGGTAGGGCTGGAGACCCAGTACTTC,CASSNDRVGLETQYF,TRBV5-6,TRBD1,NA,TRBJ2-5
TGTGCCAGCAGCCAATCGGTTGAGGGGCCCTTAGGGTCCGAGCAGTACTTC,CASSQSVEGPLGSEQYF,TRBV16,NA,once,TRBJ2-7
TGTGCCAGCAGTTTATGGATCACATCGGCAGATACGCAGTATTTT,CASSLWITSADTQYF,TRBV27,NA,NA,TRBJ2-3
TGTGCCAGCAGCCCGCGGGACAGGGAGCACACAGATACGCAGTATTTT,CASSPRDREHTDTQYF,TRBV28,TRBD1,NA,TRBJ2-3
TGTGCCAGCAACCTTATAGGGGGCACTGAAGCTTTCTTT,CASNLIGGTEAFF,TRBV5-4,NA,NA,TRBJ1-1
TGTGCCAGCAGTGAAAGGGGTCTTAACACCGGGGAGCTGTTTTTT,CASSERGLNTGELFF,TRBV25-1,NA,NA,TRBJ2-2
TGTGCCAGCATTGGACTAGCGTGTTACTTC,CASIGLACYF,TRBV2,TRBD2,NA,TRBJ2-7
TGCAGCGTTTGGGGGGGGAGCCCCATCACTGAAGCTTTCTTT,CSVWGGSPITEAFF,TRBV29-1,NA,NA,TRBJ1-1
TGTGCCAGCAGTTCCCCGACAGGGGGACACTCCTACGAGCAGTACTTC,CASSSPTGGHSYEQYF,TRBV28,TRBD1,NA,TRBJ2-7
TGTGCCAGCAGTGGAAGTCCCTTTGGACAGCCTGGAAACACCATATATTTT,CASSGSPFGQPGNTIYF,TRBV25-1,NA,NA,TRBJ1-3
TGCGCCAGCAGCCAAGGGCTACGGGGGAGAAGATACAATGAGCAGTTCTTC,CASSQGLRGRRYNEQFF,TRBV4-1,NA,NA,TRBJ2-1
TGCGCCAGCAGCCAAGGAGCTAGCGGGAGTTCCCCCCAAGAGACCCAGTACTTC,CASSQGASGSSPQETQYF,TRBV4-3,TRBD2,NA,TRBJ2-5
TGTGCCAGCAGCGTAGATCGGACCCACGATTACGAGCAGTACTTC,CASSVDRTHDYEQYF,TRBV9,NA,NA,TRBJ2-7
TGTGCCAGCAGCTCTTTTACTCAGGGTAGGCGGACTGAAGCTTTCTTT,CASSSFTQGRRTEAFF,TRBV13,NA,NA,TRBJ1-1
TGCGCCAGCAGCCAAGATAGGGGTACCGGGGAGCTGTTTTTT,CASSQDRGTGELFF,TRBV4-3,NA,NA,TRBJ2-2
TGCGCCAGCAGCCAAGAGTTTGGCGCAGGTGTGAGCAATCAGCCCCAGCATTTT,CASSQEFGAGVSNQPQHF,TRBV4-1,NA,NA,TRBJ1-5
TGCGCCAGCAGCTTACGGGAAGGGTACAATGAGCAGTTCTTC,CASSLREGYNEQFF,TRBV5-1,NA,NA,TRBJ2-1
TGCGCCAGCAGCACACAGGGGGTTAGCTCCTACAATGAGCAGTTCTTC,CASSTQGVSSYNEQFF,TRBV10-1,TRBD1,NA,TRBJ2-1
TGTGCCAGCAGCACGGTTGAGACCCAGTACTTC,CASSTVETQYF,TRBV7-9,NA,NA,TRBJ2-5
TGTGCCAGTAGTATAGTTGCGTTAGCAAACAATGAGCAGTTCTTC,CASSIVALANNEQFF,TRBV19,NA,NA,TRBJ2-1
TGTGCCAGCAGCCGGACTCGGCGGGGCGGGGCCACAGATACGCAGTATTTT,CASSRTRRGGATDTQYF,TRBV11-2,NA,NA,TRBJ2-3
TGTGCCAGCAGTCCCCCCCTACTAGCGGGAGAGACAGATACGCAGTATTTT,CASSPPLLAGETDTQYF,TRBV28,TRBD2,NA,TRBJ2-3